This T cell receptor beta chain was documented in a study of cytomegalovirus exposure and HLA in healthy donors. Overall study: The 500 to 750 first-cohort repertoires and the roughly 120 validation repertoires shared the same platform, a later analysis reported. Points from the study as a whole: Approximately 160 TCR beta chains were listed as cytomegalovirus-associated. Three CMV-associated chains were confirmed in vitro to be specific for CMV antigens.

The CDR3 has 15 residues. V lost 1 base and J 2 bases, leaving 11 bases between the germline ends. Germline-derived CDR1 and CDR2 are LNHDA and SQIVND (reference sequence). This clone showed up just once. The antigen is not known. Profiling relied on immunoSEQ multiplex PCR, and the TCRdb table lists in-frame clones only, not all of them. The sample records approximately 120,000 clones, about 88% being singletons. The rearrangement joins TRBV19 to TRBJ1-2; no clear D gene. The sample consisted of PBMCs. The sequence derives from a woman aged 18-35 years in good health and CMV-seronegative. The CDR3, as DNA: TGTGCCAGTAGTATAGCCTCAGTCTCGAACTATGGCTACACCTTC. It translates to CASSIASVSNYGYTF.